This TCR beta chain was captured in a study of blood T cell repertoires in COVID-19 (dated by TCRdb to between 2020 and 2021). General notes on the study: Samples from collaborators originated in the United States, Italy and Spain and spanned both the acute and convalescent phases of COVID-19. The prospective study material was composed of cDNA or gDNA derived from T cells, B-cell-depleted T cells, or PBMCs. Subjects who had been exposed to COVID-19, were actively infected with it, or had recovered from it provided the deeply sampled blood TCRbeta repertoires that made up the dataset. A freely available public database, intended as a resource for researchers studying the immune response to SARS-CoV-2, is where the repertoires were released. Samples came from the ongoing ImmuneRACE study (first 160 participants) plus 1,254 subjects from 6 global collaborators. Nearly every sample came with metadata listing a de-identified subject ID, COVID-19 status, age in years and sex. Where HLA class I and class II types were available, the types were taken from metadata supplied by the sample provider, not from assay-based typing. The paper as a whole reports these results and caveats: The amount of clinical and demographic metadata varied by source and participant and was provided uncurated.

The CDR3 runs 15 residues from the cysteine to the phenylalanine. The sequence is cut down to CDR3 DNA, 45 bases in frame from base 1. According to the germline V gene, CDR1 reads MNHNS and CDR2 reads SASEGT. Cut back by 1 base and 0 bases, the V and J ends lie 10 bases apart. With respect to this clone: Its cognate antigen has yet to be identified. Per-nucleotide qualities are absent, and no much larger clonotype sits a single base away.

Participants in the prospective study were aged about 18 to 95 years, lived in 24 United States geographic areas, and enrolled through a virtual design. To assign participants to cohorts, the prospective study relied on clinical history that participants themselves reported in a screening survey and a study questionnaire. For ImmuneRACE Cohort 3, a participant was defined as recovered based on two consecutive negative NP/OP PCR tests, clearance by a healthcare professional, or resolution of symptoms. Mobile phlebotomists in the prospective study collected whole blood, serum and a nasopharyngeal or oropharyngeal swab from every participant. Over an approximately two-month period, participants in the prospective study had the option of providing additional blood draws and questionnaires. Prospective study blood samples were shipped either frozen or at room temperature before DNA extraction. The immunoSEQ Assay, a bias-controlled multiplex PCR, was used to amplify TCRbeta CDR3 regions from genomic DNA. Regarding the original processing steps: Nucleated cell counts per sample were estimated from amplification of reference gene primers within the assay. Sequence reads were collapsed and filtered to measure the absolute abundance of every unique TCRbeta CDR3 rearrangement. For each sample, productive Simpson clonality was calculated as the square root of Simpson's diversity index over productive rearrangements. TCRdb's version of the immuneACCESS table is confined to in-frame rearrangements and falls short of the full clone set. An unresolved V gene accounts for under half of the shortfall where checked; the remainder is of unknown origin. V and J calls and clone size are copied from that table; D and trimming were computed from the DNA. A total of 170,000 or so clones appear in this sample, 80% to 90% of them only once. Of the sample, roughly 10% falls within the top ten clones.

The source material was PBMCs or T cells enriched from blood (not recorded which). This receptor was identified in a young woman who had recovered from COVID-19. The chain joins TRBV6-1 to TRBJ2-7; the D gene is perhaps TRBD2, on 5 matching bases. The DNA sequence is TGTGCCAGCAGTGAAGAGTCAGCGGCCTCCTACGAGCAGTACTTC. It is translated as CASSEESAASYEQYF.